The clone carrying this T cell receptor (beta chain) showed up many times. Assembly of TCR beta libraries relied on iRepertoire HTBI primers together with Arm-PCR of CDR3 regions. Using its own MiXCR run on the multiplex PCR reads, TCRdb lists one record per CDR3 protein. This table has about 610,000 distinct CDR3 sequences, roughly 16% appearing once. Time point meaning: newly diagnosed GD, antithyroid drugs for less than 3 months. From RNA extracted from PBMCs, the TCR library was made. The data derive from a study of regulatory T cells in long-lasting Graves disease. The V and J ends lost 4 bases and 9 bases, in that order; junction bases with no gene match: 12. CDR3 length: 16 amino acids. Germline assignment: CDR1 SEHNR and CDR2 FQNEAQ (reference sequence). The same specimen was also included in a second study, on T cells in Graves' hyperthyroidism and ophthalmopathy. In that study: Pregnant or lactating patients were excluded, as were those with uncontrolled infection or other autoimmune disease.

The rearrangement uses TRBV7-9 and TRBJ2-3; 11 positions match TRBD2. This specimen consisted of peripheral blood mononuclear cells (PBMCs), obtained at new diagnosis, from a patient treated with antithyroid drugs. This receptor was identified in a young man with Graves disease. Here the CDR3 reads CASSSTSGKRPFTQYF. CDR3 sequence (DNA): TGTGCCAGCAGCTCGACTAGCGGGAAGCGGCCCTTCACGCAGTATTTT.